Presented here are 10 T cell receptor beta chains from one specimen sequenced in a study of shared clonotypes between healthy human individuals. Method: immunoSEQ multiplex PCR; TCRdb's copy keeps in-frame clones and lacks some. This sample yields under 850,000 clones, of which 85% to 95% are seen a single time; 24% belongs to the top ten. Selected positively for CCR7 and CD45RO-negative, naive CD8 cells excluded terminally differentiated effector memory CD45RA+ cells. Sequencing was performed on naive CD8+ T cells sorted from blood. The receptors here all came from a man aged 30 to 45 in good health.

This clone was seen more than once but under ten times. This sequence joins TRBV14 and TRBJ1-2; 8 positions agree with TRBD1. The germline CDR1 and CDR2 sequences are SGHDN and FVKESK. Losses at the gene ends were 0 bases for V and 1 base for J; bases not matched to a gene: 13. There are 19 residues in the CDR3. CDR3 region: CASSQEDRATLKLNYGYTF. In DNA form, the CDR3 reads TGTGCCAGCAGCCAAGAGGACAGGGCCACTCTCAAACTTAACTATGGCTACACCTTC.

CDR3 sequence reads: CASSETAAGTEAFF. The CDR3 bases are TGTGCCAGCAGTGAAACCGCGGCCGGCACTGAAGCTTTCTTT. The rearrangement links TRBV25-1 to TRBJ1-1; D remains ambiguous. Trimming took 2 bases from V and 4 from J, leaving 11 bases between them. CDR1 and CDR2 from the germline V gene are MGHDK and SYGVNS. The CDR3 sequence is 14 residues long.

The V and J genes are TRBV9 and TRBJ2-3, with 8 bases lining up with TRBD2. The CDR3 length is 15 residues. CDR1 and CDR2 from the germline V gene are SGDLS and YYNGEE. Trimming removed 2 bases from V and 4 bases from J; junction bases left unmatched: 6. The CDR3 region is CASSVSGGSADTQYF. The CDR3, as DNA: TGTGCCAGCAGCGTGTCGGGAGGGAGTGCAGATACGCAGTATTTT.

The CDR3 nucleotides read TGTGCCAGCAGCTCCCCGAGGTCGGAGGCAGGGAATCAGCCCCAGCATTTT. It specifies CASSSPRSEAGNQPQHF. This sequence joins TRBV7-9 and TRBJ1-5; possible D gene TRBD1, 5 bases. Germline assignment: CDR1 SEHNR and CDR2 FQNEAQ (reference sequence). This CDR3 has 17 amino acids. V shed 4 bases and J shed 4 bases, with 20 bases lying between them.

The rearrangement links TRBV28 to TRBJ2-7; 8 positions match TRBD1. V lost 9 bases and J lost 3; bases outside the gene matches: 4. The CDR3 extends over 12 amino acids. Germline V gene sequence: CDR1 MDHEN, CDR2 SYDVKM. CDR3 in DNA: TGTGCCAGGGACAGGGCGGGCTACGAGCAGTACTTC. Translation gives CARDRAGYEQYF.

The V and J genes are TRBV29-1 and TRBJ2-7, with 9 bases identical to TRBD2. Germline V gene sequence: CDR1 SQVTM, CDR2 ANQGSEA. Unmatched junction bases numbered 11, after V lost 6 bases and J lost 5 bases. This CDR3 is 14 amino acids long. Here the CDR3 DNA reads TGCAGCGTAATAGGGATTAGCGGGAGCCACGAGCAGTACTTC. This codes for CSVIGISGSHEQYF.

The CDR3 reads CATWGQGSGELFF. CDR3 nucleotide sequence: TGTGCCACCTGGGGACAGGGCTCCGGGGAGCTGTTTTTT. The chain joins TRBV28 to TRBJ2-2; TRBD1 matches 9 bases. After removal of 10 bases from V and 6 bases from J, the junction contained 6 bases not matched to a gene. CDR1 is MDHEN and CDR2 is SYDVKM in the germline V gene. The CDR3 loop spans 13 amino acids.

This chain connects TRBV21-1 to TRBJ1-2. TRBV21-1 counts as a pseudogene. This CDR3 contains 12 residues. CDR3 residues: CASSKKGGGYTF. CDR3 in DNA: TGTGCCAGCAGCAAAAAGGGAGGGGGCTACACCTTC.

The chain combines TRBV7-9 with TRBJ2-7; D not resolved. In germline, CDR1 is SEHNR, CDR2 FQNEAQ (reference sequence). The CDR3 is 16 residues long. V was pared by 5 bases and J by 3 bases, with 20 bases between. The chain's CDR3 is CASSAPSEVGYYEQYF. The DNA of the CDR3 is TGTGCCAGCAGCGCTCCCTCTGAGGTGGGGTACTACGAGCAGTACTTC.

The chain couples TRBV7-3 to TRBJ1-5; D is ambiguous. Trimming took off 0 bases at V and 1 base at J, with 1 base between the two ends. Germline CDR1 is SGHTA and CDR2 is FQGTGA. The CDR3 is made up of 13 amino acids. CDR3 in DNA: TGTGCCAGCAGCTTAACGAGCAATCAGCCCCAGCATTTT. Amino acid sequence: CASSLTSNQPQHF.